Below, 21 T cell receptor beta chains from the same sample are listed, as sequenced in a study of post-analysis software for immune sequencing data (dated by TCRdb to between 2014 and 2017). The antigens for these receptors are not known. Library preparation employed PCR. Sequencing relied on an Illumina HiSeq 2500. Unique molecular identifiers were incorporated into TCR beta cDNA libraries to reduce PCR and sequencing biases. TCRdb reworked the public reads: Q25 trimming with fastp, MiXCR clone assembly, productive beta chains retained. Entries that share a CDR3 protein sequence are merged under the most common genes and DNA. The sample data list about half a million distinct CDR3 sequences, and roughly 45% of these were observed just once. 9% to 14% of the sample belongs to the ten largest clones. Overall study outcomes, separate from this receptor: Patients showed significantly higher frequencies than controls for about five TRBV segments, among them TRBV5-6, TRBV5-1 and TRBV20-1.

The sample was blood. All receptors derive from a girl aged 10 to 17 with multiple sclerosis.

V usage is TRBV11-2 and J usage is TRBJ2-1; D possibly corresponds to TRBD2 (6 bases). Germline CDR1 reads SGHAT; CDR2 reads FQNNGV. Trimming took 4 bases from V and 11 from J, leaving 21 bases between them. The CDR3 totals 15 residues. CDR3 DNA: TGTGCCAGCAGCTCCTTAGCGGAGACCCTACAACAGCAGTTCTTC. It translates to CASSSLAETLQQQFF.

This chain links TRBV5-4 with TRBJ2-7, with 7 bases aligning to TRBD2. The CDR3 loop spans 15 amino acids. Trimming cost V 0 bases and J 0 bases; bases outside gene matches: 3. CDR1 and CDR2 (germline): SGHNT, YYREEE (reference sequence). CDR3 sequence: CASSLAPSGSYEQYF. The CDR3 coding sequence is TGTGCCAGCAGCTTGGCTCCTAGCGGCTCCTACGAGCAGTACTTC. Full variable domain (remainder filled in from reference TRBV5-4 and TRBJ2-7): ETGVTQSPTHLIKTRGQQVTLRCSSQSGHNTVSWYQQALGQGPQFIFQYYREEENGRGNFPPRFSGLQFPNYSSELNVNALELDDSALYLCASSLAPSGSYEQYFGPGTRLTVT.

This clonotype was observed once. V gene TRBV5-1 combines with J gene TRBJ1-5, with no clear D. With 4 bases removed from V and 4 bases from J, the gap between germline ends came to 12 bases. The CDR3 has 14 amino acids. Germline CDR1 and CDR2: SGHRS and YFSETQ. DNA of the CDR3: TGCGCCAGCAGCCCAGACGGAGGAAATCAGCCCCAGCATTTT. This codes for CASSPDGGNQPQHF.

The table lists this clonotype with a few counts. This chain links TRBV5-6 with TRBJ2-4; 9 nucleotides match TRBD2. The J call is doubtful: the DNA matches TRBJ2-7 better. Germline V lookup: CDR1 SGHDT, CDR2 YYEEEE. This CDR3 region has 15 residues. CDR3 in DNA: TGTGCCAGCAGCTTGGATGCGGGAGGGCCCCACGAGCAGTACTTC. Residues: CASSLDAGGPHEQYF.

This rearrangement joins TRBV6-5 to TRBJ2-5; D ambiguous. The germline CDR1 and CDR2 sequences are MNHEY and SVGAGI. CDR3 size: 11 residues. Trimming removed 6 bases at V and 5 bases at J, with 7 bases between. CDR3 protein: CASSTPETQYF. CDR3 bases: TGTGCCAGCAGCACACCGGAGACCCAGTACTTC.

This chain links TRBV2 with TRBJ2-1; 10 bases fit TRBD1. Germline-derived CDR1 and CDR2 are SNHLY and FYNNEI. Germline trimming cut 5 bases from V and 2 bases from J; bases unmatched to any gene: 9. This CDR3 has 17 residues. The CDR3 spells CASSTRDRGLTYNEQFF. CDR3 DNA sequence: TGTGCCAGCAGTACCAGGGACAGGGGATTAACCTACAATGAGCAGTTCTTC.

The chain recombines TRBV18 with TRBJ2-5; weak D call: TRBD1 (6 bases). Near its end, the DNA agrees better with TRBJ2-4, so the J call may be wrong. The CDR3 runs 16 residues. Germline V gene sequence: CDR1 KGHSH, CDR2 LQKENI. For the CDR3, the DNA is TGTGCCAGCTCACCCCGGCGGACAGTCGACAAAAACATTCAGTACTTC. Encoded protein: CASSPRRTVDKNIQYF.

This clonotype appeared many times. Written as DNA, the CDR3 is TGTGCCACCAGCAGAGAAGGGACAGGGAAGGGTAATGAGCAGTTCTTC. As protein: CATSREGTGKGNEQFF. The chain couples TRBV15 to TRBJ2-1; 9 nucleotides line up with TRBD1. V gave up 0 bases and J gave up 7 bases; unmatched junction bases: 7. The V gene's germline CDR1 is LNHNV and CDR2 YYDKDF (reference sequence). This CDR3 region has 16 residues.

The CDR3 region has the DNA TGTGCCACCAGGGAGACTTACCAAGAGACCCAGTACTTC. Amino acid sequence: CATRETYQETQYF. The chain couples TRBV24-1 to TRBJ2-5; unclear D gene. This CDR3 spans 13 amino acids. V was trimmed by 7 bases and J by 0 bases, leaving 8 bases between them. In germline, CDR1 is KGHDR, CDR2 SFDVKD.

The J gene is TRBJ2-1, the V gene TRBV9, with D unclear. V was trimmed by 0 bases and J by 5 bases, leaving 0 bases between them. CDR1 is SGDLS, CDR2 YYNGEE, per germline. The CDR3 has 11 residues. The CDR3 protein is CASSVDNEQFF. CDR3 DNA: TGTGCCAGCAGCGTAGACAATGAGCAGTTCTTC.

Of note for this clonotype: Given a much more abundant clone one base away, this may be a read error. The rearrangement joins TRBV9 to TRBJ2-3; the match to TRBD2 covers 7 bases. The germline gives CDR1 SGDLS, CDR2 YYNGEE. The CDR3 spans 13 residues. The CDR3 nucleotides read TGTGTCAGCAGCGTACCCGGCGGGAGTACGCAGTATTTT. This gives the protein CVSSVPGGSTQYF.

The chain carries TRBV20-1 and TRBJ1-1; TRBD1 might be the D (6 bases). The CDR3 is 14 residues long. CDR1 and CDR2 (germline): DFQATT, SNEGSKA (reference sequence). CDR3 sequence: CSYLRGAVNTEAFF. DNA of the CDR3: TGCAGCTACTTACGGGGGGCCGTGAACACTGAAGCTTTCTTT.

The chain recombines TRBV10-2 with TRBJ1-4; D possibly corresponds to TRBD1 (6 bases). The V gene lost 5 bases and the J gene lost 8 bases, with 12 bases spanning the gap. Germline loops: CDR1 WSHSY, CDR2 SAAADI. The CDR3 covers 13 residues. The CDR3 protein is CASSQGMWEKLFF. The CDR3 DNA follows: TGCGCCAGCAGTCAGGGGATGTGGGAAAAACTGTTTTTT.

This clonotype was observed a few times. The chain joins TRBV7-8 to TRBJ2-5, with TRBD2 matching over 8 bases. Germline CDR1 reads SGHVS; CDR2 reads FQNEAQ. The CDR3 covers 16 residues. The trim removed 5 bases at V and 5 bases at J, leaving 13 bases unmatched. CDR3 in DNA: TGTGCCAGCAGCCACCCTCCGGGGGGGCTTGGGGAGACCCAGTACTTC. Translation gives CASSHPPGGLGETQYF.

This clonotype was picked up one time. The chain is built from TRBV4-1 and TRBJ2-7, with 11 positions matching TRBD1. After removal of 3 bases from V and 3 bases from J, the junction contained 4 bases not matched to a gene. From germline, CDR1 is MGHRA and CDR2 YSYEKL. The CDR3 spans 15 residues. The CDR3 DNA follows: TGCGCCAGCAGCCATTCCGGGACAGGGGGCTACGAGCAGTACTTC. Its translation: CASSHSGTGGYEQYF.

This clonotype was seen once. This chain joins TRBV9 and TRBJ1-5, with 7 bases that match TRBD1. Per the germline V gene, CDR1 is SGDLS and CDR2 is YYNGEE. Trimming at V came to 3 bases and at J to 4 bases, leaving 4 bases not matched to a gene. The CDR3 has 14 residues. The CDR3 nucleotides are TGTGCCAGCAGCGAGGGGGACAGAAATCAGCCCCAGCATTTT. Translation gives CASSEGDRNQPQHF.

The rearrangement uses TRBV24-1 and TRBJ2-1, with TRBD2 identical over 12 bases. The CDR3 is made up of 17 amino acids. With 5 bases clipped from V and 9 bases from J, the junction kept 13 bases outside the gene matches. Germline V gene lookup returns CDR1 KGHDR and CDR2 SFDVKD. Here the CDR3 reads CATSVQLAGGPGSEQFF. CDR3 nucleotides: TGTGCCACCAGTGTTCAACTAGCGGGAGGCCCAGGCAGTGAGCAGTTCTTC.

This clonotype showed up just once. The V gene is TRBV7-8, the J gene TRBJ1-4; TRBD1 might be the D (5 bases). Deletions cut 5 bases from V and 7 bases from J, with 11 bases between. Looked up from germline, CDR1 is SGHVS and CDR2 is FQNEAQ. The CDR3 spans 13 residues. CDR3 nucleotides: TGTGCCAGCAGCCCCACGGGGGGTGAAAAACTGTTTTTT. It is translated as CASSPTGGEKLFF.

The CDR3 loop reads CSARDGGDSGYQETQYF. For the CDR3, the DNA is TGCAGTGCTAGAGATGGGGGGGATAGCGGGTACCAAGAGACCCAGTACTTC. The chain is built from TRBV20-1 and TRBJ2-5, with 7 bases lining up with TRBD2. J gave up 0 bases and V 0 bases, and 10 bases lay outside the gene matches. Germline CDR1 DFQATT, CDR2 SNEGSKA (reference sequence). This CDR3 region has 17 residues.

The chain is built from TRBV3-1 and TRBJ2-4; no reliable D call. This CDR3 has 16 residues. V lost 0 bases, J lost 0 bases, and 9 bases lay in between. Germline loops: CDR1 LGHDT, CDR2 YNNKEL (reference sequence). CDR3 DNA sequence: TGTGCCAGCAGCCAAGAATTGCGGTTAGCCAAAAACATTCAGTACTTC. Its protein product is CASSQELRLAKNIQYF.

This clonotype was counted between two and nine times. The chain has TRBV20-1 and TRBJ1-6; a possible D gene is TRBD1 (5 bases). The CDR3 length is 14 residues. V was pared by 0 bases and J by 7 bases, with 10 bases between. CDR1 and CDR2 (germline): DFQATT, SNEGSKA (reference sequence). The CDR3 is CSAREGRENSPLHF. CDR3 DNA: TGCAGTGCTAGAGAGGGACGGGAAAATTCACCCCTCCACTTT.